One sample yielded the 3 T cell receptor beta chains listed below, sequenced in a study of CD8+CD57+ T cells in acquired aplastic anemia. An expansion of CD8+CD57+ cells by flow cytometry had been shown in patients chosen for sequencing. Genomic DNA served as template for TCR beta VDJ and CDR3 profiling. Each CDR3 protein gets one entry after TCRdb re-called the reads with MiXCR. The sample lists some 160,000 distinct CDR3 sequences, around half seen once, with 3.2% in the top ten. The sequenced sample consisted of sorted CD4+, CD8+, or CD8+CD57+ T cells (not recorded which) from PBMCs. The receptors originated from a human donor with aplastic anemia.

The DNA of the CDR3 is TGCAGCGCTGATGAGGGGGCGGCCTGGGAGCAGTACTTC. Its translation is CSADEGAAWEQYF. The rearrangement uses TRBV29-1 and TRBJ2-7, with 7 bases fitting TRBD1. V trimming: 7 bases; J trimming: 7 bases; junction bases outside the gene matches: 13. The CDR3 runs 13 residues. Germline CDR1 is SQVTM and CDR2 is ANQGSEA.

This clonotype has a handful of counts. The CDR3 coding sequence is TGTGCCAGCAGCTTCCAGACAGGGGGAACCGGGGAGCTGTTTTTT. It codes for CASSFQTGGTGELFF. The chain combines TRBV10-3 with TRBJ2-2; TRBD1 agrees at 9 bases. Trimming took 10 bases from V and 5 from J; bases not matched to a gene: 11. Germline loops: CDR1 ENHRY, CDR2 SYGVKD. The CDR3 extends over 15 amino acids.

The sample holds many counts of this clonotype. V and J are TRBV20-1 and TRBJ1-5, with TRBD1 matching 7 bases. Trimming took 1 base from V and 7 from J; bases not matched to a gene: 7. This CDR3 spans 14 amino acids. In germline, CDR1 is DFQATT, CDR2 SNEGSKA (reference sequence). The CDR3 protein is CSARGGTAQQPQHF. For the CDR3, the DNA is TGCAGTGCTAGAGGAGGGACAGCCCAACAGCCCCAGCATTTT.